This T cell receptor (beta chain) was captured in a study of a mutant IDH1 vaccine in newly diagnosed glioma (dated by TCRdb to the early 2020s). As for the study more broadly: Patients received eight vaccinations in weeks 1, 3, 5, 7, 11, 15, 19 and 23, corresponding to visits V03 through V10. Vaccination was initiated 4-6 weeks after radiotherapy alone, or concurrently with temozolomide cycles in the chemotherapy-containing groups. Of the approximately 34 patients who were treated, about 62% were male and approximately 40% were female, and the mean age was around 40 years. Before enrollment, most patients had been given radiochemotherapy with temozolomide as standard therapy, while the rest had received either radiotherapy alone or temozolomide alone. Peripheral blood was collected at six visits: V03 (baseline), V05, V07, V10, V12 and V13. Longitudinal TCRB deep sequencing was done for fewer than 30 treated patients, wherever samples were available for exploratory analyses. What the research found in general, with its limitations: Immune responses induced by the vaccine were seen in around 93% of patients across multiple MHC alleles. The authors noted that analyses of patient blood samples could not be reproduced because of sample limitations. Pseudoprogression appeared unrelated to alterations in the top peripheral T cell clonotypes detected by TCRB sequencing. Availability determined which PBMC samples were chosen for TCRB deep sequencing.

From the germline V gene (reference sequence), CDR1 is GTSNPN and CDR2 is SVGIG. The junction shows trimming of 8 bases on V and 1 base on J, plus 11 bases between the germline ends. The CDR3 goes from the cysteine to the phenylalanine over 12 residues. CDR3 DNA is the only sequence kept; it has 36 bases, read in frame from the first base. Library generation was performed with the immunoSEQ multiplex PCR assay. The hsTCRB Kit was used according to the manufacturer's protocol to amplify rearranged TCR beta chain sequences. Sequencing of TCRB libraries was carried out on an Illumina MiSeq. Turning to the authors' computational methods: The kit vendor's proprietary platform handled demultiplexing, trimming and gene mapping. TCRdb retrieved this table from immuneACCESS and kept in-frame rearrangements only. Not all clones are present; in checked studies, unresolved V genes account for under half, and no reason is known for the remainder. V and J calls and clone size are as listed in that table; D and trimming were resolved from the DNA. The sample table lists under 150,000 clones, 85% to 90% of them with a count of one. The top ten hold 0.5% to 0.65% of the sample.

Interpreted using the paper, the time point label stands for: week 11, during vaccination. Each vaccine dose was 300 ug of a 20-mer mutant IDH1 peptide in Montanide, given subcutaneously with topical imiquimod. The donors had newly diagnosed IDH1-mutant astrocytomas of WHO grade 3 or 4 that showed loss of nuclear ATRX. The samples were drawn from NOA16, a multicentre, single-arm, open-label phase I trial in Germany that tested a mutant IDH1 peptide vaccine in humans for the first time. Genomic DNA for TCRB sequencing was extracted from EDTA blood using the DNeasy Blood and Tissue Kit. Concerning this clone itself: Its cognate antigen has yet to be identified. No base-level quality is on record; no much larger clone is a single base apart.

This sequence originates from a woman in her forties or fifties with glioma. The sequenced sample was PBMCs, obtained from a glioma patient whose treatment included an IDH1 peptide vaccine. The chain is assembled from TRBV30 and TRBJ2-5; the D gene lacks a confident call. Read as DNA, the sequence is TGTGCCGAAGGCGGCAGCCAAGAGACCCAGTACTTC. It specifies CAEGGSQETQYF.